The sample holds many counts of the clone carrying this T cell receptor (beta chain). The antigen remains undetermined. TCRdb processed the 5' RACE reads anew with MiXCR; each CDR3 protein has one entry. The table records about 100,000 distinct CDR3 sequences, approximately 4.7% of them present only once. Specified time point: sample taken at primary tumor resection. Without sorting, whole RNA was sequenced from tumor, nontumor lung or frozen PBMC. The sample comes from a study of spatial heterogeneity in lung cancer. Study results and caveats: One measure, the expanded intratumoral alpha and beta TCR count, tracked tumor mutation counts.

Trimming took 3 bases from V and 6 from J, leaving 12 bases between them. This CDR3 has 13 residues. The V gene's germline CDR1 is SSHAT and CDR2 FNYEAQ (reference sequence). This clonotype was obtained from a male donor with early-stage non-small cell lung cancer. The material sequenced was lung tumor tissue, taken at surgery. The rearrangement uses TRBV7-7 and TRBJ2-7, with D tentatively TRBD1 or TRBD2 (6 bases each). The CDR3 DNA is TGTGCCAGCAGCTTTAGCCCGGGGGCCGAGCAGTACTTC. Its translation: CASSFSPGAEQYF.